This TCR beta chain was recovered during a study of blood T cell repertoires in COVID-19 (dated by TCRdb to between 2020 and 2021). As for the study more broadly: Samples from collaborators originated in the United States, Italy and Spain and spanned both the acute and convalescent phases of COVID-19. The material from the prospective study consisted of cDNA or gDNA derived from T cells, B-cell-depleted T cells, or PBMCs. Subjects who had been exposed to COVID-19, were actively infected with it, or had recovered from it provided the deeply sampled blood TCRbeta repertoires that made up the dataset. A freely available public database, intended as a resource for researchers studying the immune response to SARS-CoV-2, is where the repertoires were released. Samples came from the ongoing ImmuneRACE study (first 160 participants) plus 1,254 subjects from 6 global collaborators. Sample metadata almost always included a de-identified subject ID, COVID-19 status, age in years and sex. Where HLA class I and class II types were available, the types were taken from metadata supplied by the sample provider, not from assay-based typing. General findings and caveats noted by the study authors: The quantity of clinical and demographic metadata differed by source and by participant and was supplied without curation.

In the prospective study, participants were roughly 18 to 100 years old, resided in 20 to 30 geographic areas of the United States, and were enrolled through a virtual design. In the prospective study, participants were assigned to cohorts based on the clinical history participants reported in a screening survey and a study questionnaire. Each participant in the prospective study had whole blood, serum and a nasopharyngeal or oropharyngeal swab collected by mobile phlebotomists. Over a roughly two-month period, participants in the prospective study had the option of providing additional blood draws and questionnaires. Before DNA extraction, prospective study blood samples were shipped either frozen or at room temperature. The immunoSEQ Assay, a bias-controlled multiplex PCR, was used to amplify TCRbeta CDR3 regions from genomic DNA. In the original analysis: Within the assay, amplification of reference gene primers was used to estimate how many nucleated cells each sample contained. To quantify the absolute abundance of each unique TCRbeta CDR3 rearrangement, sequence reads were collapsed and filtered. For each sample, productive Simpson clonality was calculated as the square root of Simpson's diversity index across productive rearrangements. Not all clones reach the TCRdb copy of this immuneACCESS table, which keeps in-frame sequences only. Checked studies attribute under half of the gap to unresolved V genes and leave the rest unexplained. Clone size and V and J calls were adopted from that table, with D and trimming inferred from the DNA. Counted in this sample were 380,000 or so clones; roughly 88% of them appeared once. Jointly, the top ten make up 2% to 2.5% of the sample.

From a lookup of the germline V gene (reference sequence), CDR1 and CDR2 are LGHDT and YNNKEL. The CDR3 contains 13 residues, cysteine and phenylalanine counted. This entry keeps only the CDR3 DNA: 39 bases, framed from base 1. The junction carries 6 bases between V and J, which are trimmed by 0 bases and 4 bases respectively. As regards this clone: This clone's antigen is unknown. The record has no base qualities; no much larger clone is one base away.

This receptor was obtained from a woman aged 40 to 55 with acute COVID-19. The sequence is built from TRBV3-1 (or the pseudogene TRBV3-2) and TRBJ1-1; the D segment cannot be called with confidence. The sequenced material came from PBMCs or T cells enriched from blood (not recorded which). DNA sequence: TGTGCCAGCAGCCAAGATGAGGGCACTGAAGCTTTCTTT. Translated, this gives CASSQDEGTEAFF.